This T cell receptor (beta chain) emerged from a study of blood T cell repertoires in COVID-19. Study details: Acute-phase and convalescent COVID-19 samples originated in the United States, Italy and Spain. PBMCs, B-cell-depleted T cells, or T cells provided the cDNA or gDNA that made up the material.

CDR1 is SGHRS, CDR2 YFSETQ, per germline. CDR3 length: 14 residues. V lost 4 bases and J 7 bases, leaving 17 bases between the germline ends. Study processing details: Reference gene primer amplification gave estimated nucleated cell counts. Here immunoSEQ multiplex PCR was the method, and the copy in TCRdb shows in-frame clones only, minus some. V and J calls and clone size are as listed in that table; D and trimming were resolved from the DNA. This sample yields around 100,000 clones, of which approximately 91% are seen a single time; about 2.2% belongs to the top ten. The chain employs TRBV5-1 and TRBJ1-1; D gene ambiguous. The sample consisted of peripheral blood. The origin of this receptor is a man between 50 and 59 years old with active COVID-19. CDR3 in DNA: TGCGCCAGCAGCCTGGCGGTTCAGACTAATGAAGCTTTCTTT. Protein sequence: CASSLAVQTNEAFF.